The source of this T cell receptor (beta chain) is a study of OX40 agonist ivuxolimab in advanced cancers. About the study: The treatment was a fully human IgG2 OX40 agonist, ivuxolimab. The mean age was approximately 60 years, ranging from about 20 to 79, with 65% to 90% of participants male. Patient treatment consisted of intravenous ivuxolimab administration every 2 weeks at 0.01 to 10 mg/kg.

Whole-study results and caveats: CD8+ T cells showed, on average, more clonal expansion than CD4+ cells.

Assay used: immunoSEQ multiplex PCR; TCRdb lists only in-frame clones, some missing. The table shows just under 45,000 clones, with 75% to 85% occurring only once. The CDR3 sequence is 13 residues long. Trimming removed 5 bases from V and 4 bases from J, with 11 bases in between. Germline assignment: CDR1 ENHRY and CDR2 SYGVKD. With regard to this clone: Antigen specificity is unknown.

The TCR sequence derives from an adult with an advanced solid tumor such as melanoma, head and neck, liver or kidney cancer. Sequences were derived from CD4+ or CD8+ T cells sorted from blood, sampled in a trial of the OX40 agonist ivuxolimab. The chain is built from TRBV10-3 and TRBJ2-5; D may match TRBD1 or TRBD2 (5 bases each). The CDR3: CAISLGEGETQYF. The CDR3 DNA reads TGTGCCATCAGTCTGGGGGAAGGAGAGACCCAGTACTTC.